This T cell receptor beta chain was sequenced for a study of Graves' ophthalmopathy and Graves' hyperthyroidism. As the template, RNA transcripts were used to amplify TCR beta CDR3 regions. HTBI primers were used in a first-round RT-PCR, which preceded a second-round multiplex PCR. TCRdb ran MiXCR on the multiplex PCR reads and lists one entry per CDR3 protein. The sample records about 380,000 distinct CDR3 sequences, just over 15% being singletons. This clonotype was seen ten or more times. Germline V gene lookup returns CDR1 MNHNS and CDR2 SASEGT. V was trimmed by 2 bases and J by 2 bases, leaving 16 bases between them. This CDR3 contains 16 residues.

The sequence was obtained from a woman aged 18-35 years with stable Graves' hyperthyroidism. The V and J genes are TRBV6-1 and TRBJ2-7; D is unclear. The sequenced sample was peripheral blood. CDR3 loop: CASSESESSPPYEQYF. CDR3 in DNA: TGTGCCAGCAGTGAAAGTGAGTCCTCGCCGCCCTACGAGCAGTACTTC.